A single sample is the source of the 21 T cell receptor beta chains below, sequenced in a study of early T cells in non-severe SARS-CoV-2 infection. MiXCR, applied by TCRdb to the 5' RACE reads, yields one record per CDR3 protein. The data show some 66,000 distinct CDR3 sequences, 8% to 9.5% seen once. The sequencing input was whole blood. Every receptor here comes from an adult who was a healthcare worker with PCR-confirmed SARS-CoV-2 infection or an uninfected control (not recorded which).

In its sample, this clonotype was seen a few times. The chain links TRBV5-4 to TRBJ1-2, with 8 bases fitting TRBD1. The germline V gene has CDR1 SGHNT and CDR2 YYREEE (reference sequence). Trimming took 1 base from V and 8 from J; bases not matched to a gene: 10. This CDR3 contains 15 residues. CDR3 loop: CASSLRTGTTQGYTF. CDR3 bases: TGTGCCAGCAGCTTGAGGACAGGGACAACGCAGGGCTACACCTTC. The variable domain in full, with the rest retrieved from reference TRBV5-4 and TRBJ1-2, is ETGVTQSPTHLIKTRGQQVTLRCSSQSGHNTVSWYQQALGQGPQFIFQYYREEENGRGNFPPRFSGLQFPNYSSELNVNALELDDSALYLCASSLRTGTTQGYTFGSGTRLTVV.

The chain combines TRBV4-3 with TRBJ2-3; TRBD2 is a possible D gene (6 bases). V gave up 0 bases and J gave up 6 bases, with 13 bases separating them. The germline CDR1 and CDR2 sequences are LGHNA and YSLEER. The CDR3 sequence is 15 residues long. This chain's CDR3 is CASSQEGSGVDTQYF. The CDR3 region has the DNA TGCGCCAGCAGCCAAGAAGGTAGCGGAGTTGATACGCAGTATTTT.

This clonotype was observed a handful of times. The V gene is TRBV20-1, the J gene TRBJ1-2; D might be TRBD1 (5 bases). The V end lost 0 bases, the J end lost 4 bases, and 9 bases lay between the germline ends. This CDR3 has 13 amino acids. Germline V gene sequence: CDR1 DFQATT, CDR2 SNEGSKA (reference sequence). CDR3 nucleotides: TGCAGTGCTAGAGAACCAGGGCTCTATGGCTACACCTTC. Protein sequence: CSAREPGLYGYTF.

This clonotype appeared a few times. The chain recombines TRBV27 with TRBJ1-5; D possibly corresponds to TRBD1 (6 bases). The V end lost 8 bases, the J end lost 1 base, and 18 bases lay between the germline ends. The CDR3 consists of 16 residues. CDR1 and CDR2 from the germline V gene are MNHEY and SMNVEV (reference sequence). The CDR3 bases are TGTGCCAGCTCGACCCTCGGGGGGCTAAGCAATCAGCCCCAGCATTTT. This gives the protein CASSTLGGLSNQPQHF.

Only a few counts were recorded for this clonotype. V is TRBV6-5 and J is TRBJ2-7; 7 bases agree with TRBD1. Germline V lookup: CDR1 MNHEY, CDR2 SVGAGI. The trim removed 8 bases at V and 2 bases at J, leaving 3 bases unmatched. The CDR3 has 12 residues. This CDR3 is CASGRGPYEQYF. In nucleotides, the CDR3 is TGTGCCAGCGGAAGGGGGCCCTACGAGCAGTACTTC.

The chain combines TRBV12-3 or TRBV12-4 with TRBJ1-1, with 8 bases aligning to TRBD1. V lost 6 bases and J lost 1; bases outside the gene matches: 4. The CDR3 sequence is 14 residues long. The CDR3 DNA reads TGTGCCAGCAGCCCAGGGGGCAGGAACACTGAAGCTTTCTTT. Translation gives CASSPGGRNTEAFF.

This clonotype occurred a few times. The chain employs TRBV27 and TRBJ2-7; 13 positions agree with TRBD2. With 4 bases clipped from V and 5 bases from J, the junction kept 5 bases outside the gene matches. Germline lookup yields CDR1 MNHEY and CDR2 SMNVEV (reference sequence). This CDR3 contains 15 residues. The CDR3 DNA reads TGTGCCAGCAGTTGGGGACTAGCGGGACGGAACGAGCAGTACTTC. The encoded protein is CASSWGLAGRNEQYF.

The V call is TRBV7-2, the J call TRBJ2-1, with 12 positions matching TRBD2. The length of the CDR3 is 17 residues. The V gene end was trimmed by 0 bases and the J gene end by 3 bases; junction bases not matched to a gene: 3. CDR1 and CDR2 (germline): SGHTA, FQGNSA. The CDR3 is CASSLAPLAGGYNEQFF. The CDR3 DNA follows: TGTGCCAGCAGCTTAGCCCCACTAGCGGGAGGCTACAATGAGCAGTTCTTC.

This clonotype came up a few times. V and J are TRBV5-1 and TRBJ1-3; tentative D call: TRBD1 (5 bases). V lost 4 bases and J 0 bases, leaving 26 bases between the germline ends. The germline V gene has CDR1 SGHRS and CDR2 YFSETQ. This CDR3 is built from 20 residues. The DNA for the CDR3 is TGCGCCAGCAGCCCGCTCGGTTTACAGGCTGGGGATTTCTCTGGAAACACCATATATTTT. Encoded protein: CASSPLGLQAGDFSGNTIYF.

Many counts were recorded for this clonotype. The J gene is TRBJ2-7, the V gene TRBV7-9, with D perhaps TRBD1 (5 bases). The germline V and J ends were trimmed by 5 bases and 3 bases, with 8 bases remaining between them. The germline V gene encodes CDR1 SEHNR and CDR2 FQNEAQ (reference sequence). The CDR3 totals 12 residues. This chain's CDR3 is CASSPTDYEQYF. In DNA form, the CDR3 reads TGTGCCAGCAGCCCGACAGACTACGAGCAGTACTTC.

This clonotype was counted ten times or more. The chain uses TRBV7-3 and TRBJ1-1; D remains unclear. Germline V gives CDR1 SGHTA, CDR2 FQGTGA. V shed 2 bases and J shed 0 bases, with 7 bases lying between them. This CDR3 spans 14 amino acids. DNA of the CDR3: TGTGCCAGCAGCTTAGAGGGCCTGAACACTGAAGCTTTCTTT. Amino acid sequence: CASSLEGLNTEAFF.

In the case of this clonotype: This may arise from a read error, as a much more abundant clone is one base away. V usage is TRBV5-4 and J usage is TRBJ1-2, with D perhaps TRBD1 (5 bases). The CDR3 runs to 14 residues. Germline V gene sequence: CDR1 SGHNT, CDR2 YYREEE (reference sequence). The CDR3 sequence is CARSLDGRESGYTF. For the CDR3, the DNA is TGTGCCAGGAGCTTGGACGGCAGGGAGAGTGGCTACACCTTC.

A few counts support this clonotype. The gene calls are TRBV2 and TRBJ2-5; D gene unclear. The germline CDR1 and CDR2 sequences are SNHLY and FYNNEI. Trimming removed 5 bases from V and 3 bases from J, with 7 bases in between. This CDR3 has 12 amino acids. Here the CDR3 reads CASSKLKETQYF. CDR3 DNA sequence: TGTGCCAGCAGTAAACTTAAAGAGACCCAGTACTTC.

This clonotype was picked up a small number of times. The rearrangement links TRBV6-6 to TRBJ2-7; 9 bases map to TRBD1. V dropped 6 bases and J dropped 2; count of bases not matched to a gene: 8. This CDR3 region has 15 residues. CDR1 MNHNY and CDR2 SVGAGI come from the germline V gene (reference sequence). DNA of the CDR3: TGTGCCAGCAGGACGGACAGGGGAGGTACCTACGAGCAGTACTTC. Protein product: CASRTDRGGTYEQYF.

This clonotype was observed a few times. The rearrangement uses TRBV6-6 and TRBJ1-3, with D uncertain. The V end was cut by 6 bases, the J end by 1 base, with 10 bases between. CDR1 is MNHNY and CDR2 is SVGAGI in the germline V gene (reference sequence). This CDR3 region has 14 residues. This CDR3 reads CASREQLSGNTIYF. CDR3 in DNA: TGTGCCAGCAGAGAACAGCTGTCTGGAAACACCATATATTTT.

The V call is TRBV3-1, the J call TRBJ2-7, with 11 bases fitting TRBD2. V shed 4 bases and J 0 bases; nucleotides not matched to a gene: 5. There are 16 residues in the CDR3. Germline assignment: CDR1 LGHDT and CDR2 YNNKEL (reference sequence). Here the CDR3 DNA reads TGTGCCAGCAGCCCTTCAGGACTAGCGGGCTCCTACGAGCAGTACTTC. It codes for CASSPSGLAGSYEQYF.

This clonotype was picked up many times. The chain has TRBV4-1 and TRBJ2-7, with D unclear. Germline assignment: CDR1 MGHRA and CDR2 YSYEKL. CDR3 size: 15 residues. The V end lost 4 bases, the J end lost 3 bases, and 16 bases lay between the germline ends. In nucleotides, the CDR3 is TGCGCCAGCAGCCCTAATGGAGACTTCAGCTACGAGCAGTACTTC. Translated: CASSPNGDFSYEQYF.

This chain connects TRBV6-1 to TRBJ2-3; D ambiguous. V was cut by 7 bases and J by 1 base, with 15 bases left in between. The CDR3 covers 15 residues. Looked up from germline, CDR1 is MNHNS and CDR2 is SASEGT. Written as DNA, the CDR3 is TGTGCCAGCACCCTGGCCGTTGGGGGCACAGATACGCAGTATTTT. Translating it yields CASTLAVGGTDTQYF.

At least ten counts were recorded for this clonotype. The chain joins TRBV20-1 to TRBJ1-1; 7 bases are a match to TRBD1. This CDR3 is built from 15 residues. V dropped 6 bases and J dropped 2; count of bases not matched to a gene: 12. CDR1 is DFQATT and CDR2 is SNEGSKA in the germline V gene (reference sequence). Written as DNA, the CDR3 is TGCAGTGCCCACACCACAGGGGCGGGAAACACTGAAGCTTTCTTT. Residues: CSAHTTGAGNTEAFF.

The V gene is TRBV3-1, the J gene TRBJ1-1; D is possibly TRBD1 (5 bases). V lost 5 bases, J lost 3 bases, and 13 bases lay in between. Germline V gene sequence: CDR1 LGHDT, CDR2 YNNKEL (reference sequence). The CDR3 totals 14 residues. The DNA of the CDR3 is TGTGCCAGCAGCGGTCAAGGGGATCACACTGAAGCTTTCTTT. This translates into CASSGQGDHTEAFF. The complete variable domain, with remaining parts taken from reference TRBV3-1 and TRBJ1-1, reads DTAVSQTPKYLVTQMGNDKSIKCEQNLGHDTMYWYKQDSKKFLKIMFSYNNKELIINETVPNRFSPKSPDKAHLNLHINSLELGDSAVYFCASSGQGDHTEAFFGQGTRLTVV.

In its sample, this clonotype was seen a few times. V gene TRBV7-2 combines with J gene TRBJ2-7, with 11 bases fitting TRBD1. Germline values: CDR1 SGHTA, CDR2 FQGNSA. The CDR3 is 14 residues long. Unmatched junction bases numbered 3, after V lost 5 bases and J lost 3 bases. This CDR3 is CASSRGTGGYEQYF. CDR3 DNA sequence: TGTGCCAGCAGCCGAGGGACAGGGGGCTACGAGCAGTACTTC.